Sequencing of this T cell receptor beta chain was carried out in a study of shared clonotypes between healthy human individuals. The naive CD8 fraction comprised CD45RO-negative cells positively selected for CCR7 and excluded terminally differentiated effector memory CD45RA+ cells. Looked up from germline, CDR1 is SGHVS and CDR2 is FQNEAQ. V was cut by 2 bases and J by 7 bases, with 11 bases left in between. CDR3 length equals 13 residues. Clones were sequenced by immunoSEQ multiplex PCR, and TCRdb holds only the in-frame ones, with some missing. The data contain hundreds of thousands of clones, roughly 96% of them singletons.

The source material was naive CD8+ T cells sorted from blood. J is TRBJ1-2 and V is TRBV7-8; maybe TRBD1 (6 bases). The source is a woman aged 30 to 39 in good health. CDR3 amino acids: CASSLKGVGGYTF. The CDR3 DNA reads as TGTGCCAGCAGCTTAAAGGGGGTCGGTGGCTACACCTTC.